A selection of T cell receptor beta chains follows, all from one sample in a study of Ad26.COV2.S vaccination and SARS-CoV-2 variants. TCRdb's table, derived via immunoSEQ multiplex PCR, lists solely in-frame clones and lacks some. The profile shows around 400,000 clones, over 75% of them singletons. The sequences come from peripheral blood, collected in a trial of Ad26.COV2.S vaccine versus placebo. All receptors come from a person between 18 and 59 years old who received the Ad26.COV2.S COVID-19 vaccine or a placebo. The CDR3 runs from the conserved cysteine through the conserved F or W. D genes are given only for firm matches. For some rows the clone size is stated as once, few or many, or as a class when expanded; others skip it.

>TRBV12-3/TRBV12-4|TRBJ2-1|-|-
TGTGCCAGCAGTTCCCCTAGCAATGAGCAGTTCTTC
CASSSPSNEQFF
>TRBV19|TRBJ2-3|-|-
TGTGCCAGTAGCGAAGGGGACACCTTTGGCACAGATACGCAGTATTTT
CASSEGDTFGTDTQYF
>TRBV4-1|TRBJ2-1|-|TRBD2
TGCGCCAGCAGCCAGAGCGTGCGGGAGGCCTACAATGAGCAGTTCTTC
CASSQSVREAYNEQFF
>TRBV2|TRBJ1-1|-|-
TGTGCCAGCAGTCCAGAGCTGAACACTGAAGCTTTCTTT
CASSPELNTEAFF
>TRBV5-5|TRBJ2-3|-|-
TGTGCCAGCAGCTGGGACGGCACAGATACGCAGTATTTT
CASSWDGTDTQYF
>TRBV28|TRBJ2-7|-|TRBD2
TGTGCCAGCAGTTCCCCGGGACTAAATTACGAGCAGTACTTC
CASSSPGLNYEQYF
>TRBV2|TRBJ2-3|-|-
TGTGCCAGCAGTCGGTGGGTCAGCACAGATACGCAGTATTTT
CASSRWVSTDTQYF
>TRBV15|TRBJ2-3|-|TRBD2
TGTGCCACCAGCAGTAGCGGGGCAAGCACAGATACGCAGTATTTT
CATSSSGASTDTQYF
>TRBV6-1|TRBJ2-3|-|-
TGTGCCAGCAGTGAAGCCGGAGGGCCTATAGATACGCAGTATTTT
CASSEAGGPIDTQYF
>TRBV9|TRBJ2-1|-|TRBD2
TGTGCCAGCAGCCCTCCGGGACTAGCGGTCGAGCAGTTCTTC
CASSPPGLAVEQFF
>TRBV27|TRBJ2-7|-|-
TGTGCCAGCACACGTCAGGGCGAGCAGTACTTC
CASTRQGEQYF
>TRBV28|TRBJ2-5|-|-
TGTGCCAGCAGTTTGCCAGGATGGGAGACCCAGTACTTC
CASSLPGWETQYF
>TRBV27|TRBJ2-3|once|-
TGTGCCAGCAGTCATGCTAGCACAGATACGCAGTATTTT
CASSHASTDTQYF
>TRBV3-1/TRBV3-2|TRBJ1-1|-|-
TGTGCCAGCAGGGGATTACAGGGAGGGACTGAAGCTTTCTTT
CASRGLQGGTEAFF
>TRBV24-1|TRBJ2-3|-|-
TGTGCCACCAGTGATTTTCGAGGGAGAGGGGGCACAGATACGCAGTATTTT
CATSDFRGRGGTDTQYF
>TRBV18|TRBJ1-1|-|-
TGTGCCAGCTCACCAGGGGTTCGGGGCGCTGAAGCTTTCTTT
CASSPGVRGAEAFF
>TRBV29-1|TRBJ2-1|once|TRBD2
TGCAGCGCGACTAGCGGGAGACTGTTTGAGCAGTTCTTC
CSATSGRLFEQFF
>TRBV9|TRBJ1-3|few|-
TGTGCCAGCAGCGTAGCCGGGGCTGGAAACACCATATATTTT
CASSVAGAGNTIYF
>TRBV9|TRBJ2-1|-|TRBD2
TGTGCCAGCAGCGGCACTAGCGGGAGGGCCACTATTCACAATGAGCAGTTCTTC
CASSGTSGRATIHNEQFF
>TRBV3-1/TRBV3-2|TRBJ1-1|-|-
TGTGCCAGCAGCCAAGCGGCCCGAACTGAAGCTTTCTTT
CASSQAARTEAFF
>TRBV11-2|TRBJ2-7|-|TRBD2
TGTGCCAGCAGCTTAGGGCTAGCGGGAAACTACGAGCAGTACTTC
CASSLGLAGNYEQYF
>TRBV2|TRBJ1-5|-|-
TGTGCCAGCAGTGTTCTCCAGGGCGGGCCACCAAATCAGCCCCAGCATTTT
CASSVLQGGPPNQPQHF
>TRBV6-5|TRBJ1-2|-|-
TGTGCCAGCAGCCAAGTAGGGAAAAGCGGCTACACCTTC
CASSQVGKSGYTF
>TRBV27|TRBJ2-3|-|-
TGTGCCAGCAGTTTAGAAGGGCCTAGGGGGATGGATACGCAGTATTTT
CASSLEGPRGMDTQYF
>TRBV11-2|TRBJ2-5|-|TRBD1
TGTGCCAGCAGCTTAGCAAGGACAGGGGGCTTAAAGACCCAGTACTTC
CASSLARTGGLKTQYF
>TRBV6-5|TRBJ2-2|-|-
TGTGCCAGCAGCATCCAGGTTGGAAACACCGGGGAGCTGTTTTTT
CASSIQVGNTGELFF
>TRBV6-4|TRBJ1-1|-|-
TGTGCCAGCAGCGCCGGGTCAATGAACACTGAAGCTTTCTTT
CASSAGSMNTEAFF
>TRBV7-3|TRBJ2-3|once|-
TGTGCCAGCAGCCGAAGTGGGGATACGCAGTATTTT
CASSRSGDTQYF
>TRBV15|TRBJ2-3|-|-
TGTGCCACCAGCAGAGATTTGGGAACAGATACGCAGTATTTT
CATSRDLGTDTQYF
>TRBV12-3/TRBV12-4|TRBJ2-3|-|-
TGTGCCAGCAGTTTAAGATCCACGGATACGCAGTATTTT
CASSLRSTDTQYF
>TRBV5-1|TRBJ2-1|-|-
TGCGCCAGCAGCTTGGTTGAACCCAGGAATGAGCAGTTCTTC
CASSLVEPRNEQFF
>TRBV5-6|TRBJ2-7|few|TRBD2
TGTGCCAGCAGCAGAGGACTAGCGGTCGAGCAGTACTTC
CASSRGLAVEQYF
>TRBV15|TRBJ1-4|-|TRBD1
TGTGCCACCAGCAGGGACAGGGGTTTTAAACTGTTTTTT
CATSRDRGFKLFF
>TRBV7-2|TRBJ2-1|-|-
TGTGCCAGCAGCTTAAGCAGGGGAGCTCGCAATGAGCAGTTCTTC
CASSLSRGARNEQFF